What follows describes a single T cell receptor (beta chain). The antigen is undetermined. These data belong to a study of T-cell memory formation after mild COVID-19. TCRdb reprocessed the 5' RACE reads with MiXCR, giving one entry per CDR3 protein. The sample lists about 350,000 distinct CDR3 sequences; 12% to 15% were seen once. The study's findings and limits: Clones that contracted from day 15 to 85 had balanced CD4/CD8; later expanders were CD4+ biased.

CDR3 length equals 18 residues. The germline gives CDR1 LGHNA, CDR2 YSLEER. V shed 1 base, J shed 2 bases, and the junction held 7 bases outside the gene matches. V is TRBV4-3 and J is TRBJ2-3, with TRBD2 identical over 12 bases. This receptor was taken from a man aged 18 to 29 who had mild COVID-19 (a few samples of this study predate the infection). Cell type and time point are not known. Sequencing was performed on PBMCs or a T cell subset sorted from them (not recorded which). CDR3: CASSQVAPSGGATDTQYF. CDR3 coding DNA: TGCGCCAGCAGCCAAGTCGCCCCTAGCGGGGGGGCCACAGATACGCAGTATTTT.